The present entry profiles one T cell receptor beta chain with its context. Its antigen is still unknown. Per-nucleotide qualities are absent, and no much larger clonotype sits a single base away. For sequencing of the TCRbeta CDR3 region, genomic DNA was extracted from the sorted cells. The immunoSEQ Assay was used to sequence the TCRbeta CDR3 regions. The table was pulled from immuneACCESS by TCRdb, which kept in-frame rearrangements only. Such tables lose some clones; where checked, under half of the loss comes from unresolved V genes, and the rest has no known cause. In all, the sample holds 35,000 to 55,000 clones, and roughly 94% of those were seen once. The ten largest clones capture approximately 11% of the sample. The source of the sample is a study of OX40 agonist ivuxolimab in advanced cancers. Regarding the research as a whole: Ivuxolimab, which targeted the costimulatory receptor OX40 (CD134), was an agonistic, fully human IgG2 monoclonal antibody. Intravenous ivuxolimab was administered to patients every 2 weeks at six dose levels: 0.01, 0.1, 0.3, 1.5, 3 and 10 mg/kg. A male proportion of roughly 80% and a mean age of roughly 55 years, ranging from about 20 to 79, were recorded for the dose-escalation cohort. Peripheral TCRbeta sequencing was intended to test whether TCR sequence diversity was altered and clonal T-cell expansion was caused by ivuxolimab. Patients were allowed to have had prior anti-PD-1, anti-PD-L1 or anti-CTLA-4 therapy, and 40% of the dose-escalation patients had previously received checkpoint inhibitors. Among the roughly 52 dose-escalation patients, some 20 had hepatocellular carcinoma, 15 or so melanoma, 9 renal cell carcinoma and 9 head and neck cancer. Partial responses occurred in three dose-escalation patients: two with cutaneous melanoma and one with hepatocellular carcinoma. The paper reports the monotherapy dose-escalation portion (N of about 56 patients) of the phase I ivuxolimab trial. Study-wide findings and limitations: Low levels of normalized T-cell clonal expansion were also seen in some patients who did not respond. Which antigens the clonally expanded peripheral T cells were specific for was not determined. At doses of 0.1 to 3.0 mg/kg, clonal expansion of both CD4+ and CD8+ T cells in blood was seen between baseline and week 6. In the 0.1-3.0 mg/kg groups, partial responders had among the lowest normalized peripheral clonal expansion, particularly in CD8+ T cells. On average, CD8+ T cells showed more expanded clones than CD4+ T cells after ivuxolimab.

The trial excluded patients who had a history of autoimmune disease or were on systemic immunosuppression. Peripheral blood for TCR sequencing was collected from all dose cohorts at baseline, on cycle 4 day 1, and on cycle 7 day 1. The samples were taken from a phase I, first-in-human, multicenter, open-label dose-escalation trial of ivuxolimab. Adults with locally advanced or metastatic head and neck squamous cell, hepatocellular, melanoma or renal cell carcinoma were enrolled in the trial. Before TCR sequencing, CD4+ and CD8+ T cells were separately sorted from peripheral blood. CDR1 and CDR2 were assigned from the germline V gene (reference sequence) as PRHDT and FYEKMQ. V is reduced by 5 bases and J by 2 bases, leaving a spacing of 13 bases between them. There are 14 amino acids in the CDR3, from cysteine to phenylalanine inclusive. The sequence is cut down to CDR3 DNA, 42 bases in frame from base 1.

The chain joins TRBV13 to TRBJ2-7; too little of a D gene remains to name it. The input for sequencing was CD4+ or CD8+ T cells sorted from blood, taken in a trial of the OX40 agonist ivuxolimab. The TCR originated in an adult with an advanced solid tumor such as melanoma, head and neck, liver or kidney cancer. The nucleotide sequence is given as TGTGCCAGCAGCCCCGGGTACCCTACCTACGAGCAGTACTTC. It translates to CASSPGYPTYEQYF.